This TCR beta chain originates from a study of cytomegalovirus exposure and HLA in healthy donors. Study in general: Tens of millions of unique TCR sequences came from HLA-typed donors in an early release.

This PCR relied on a set of 60 Vbeta primers and 13 Jbeta primers. Using immunoSEQ multiplex PCR, the repertoire was profiled, and TCRdb retains in-frame clones only, with some absent. This sample's clone table lists tens of thousands of clones. The germline gives CDR1 MNHEY, CDR2 SVGAGI. Deletions cut 6 bases from V and 6 bases from J, with 17 bases between. The CDR3 runs to 14 residues. Sample: PBMCs. The sequence came from a woman in her forties or fifties in good health and CMV-seropositive. The chain is built from TRBV6-5 and TRBJ1-2; the D gene is possibly TRBD1 (5 bases). The CDR3 DNA reads TGTGCCAGCAGCCCCGTGGGGCGATCGGATGGCTACACCTTC. Translation: CASSPVGRSDGYTF.